This TCR beta chain originates from a study of OX40 agonist ivuxolimab in advanced cancers. On the study more broadly: Past anti-PD-1, anti-PD-L1 or anti-CTLA-4 therapy was accepted, and roughly 40% had received some.

Any history of autoimmune disease or systemic immunosuppression disqualified patients. Clones were sequenced by immunoSEQ multiplex PCR, and TCRdb holds only the in-frame ones, with some missing. The data show approximately 77,000 clones, approximately 89% seen once. General study points: In the expanded peripheral T cells, antigen specificity was never determined. At 0.1 to 3.0 mg/kg, clonal expansion of CD4+ and CD8+ blood T cells had occurred by week 6.

Notes on this clone: Its antigen is unknown.

Trimming removed 5 bases at V and 5 bases at J, with 12 bases between. Looked up from germline, CDR1 is MNHEY and CDR2 is SMNVEV (reference sequence). There are 14 residues in the CDR3. The rearrangement links TRBV27 to TRBJ2-2; possibly TRBD2 for D (5 bases). Sample: CD4+ or CD8+ T cells sorted from blood, taken in a trial of the OX40 agonist ivuxolimab. The origin of this receptor is an adult with an advanced solid tumor such as melanoma, head and neck, liver or kidney cancer. As DNA, the CDR3 is TGTGCCAGCAGTCGGAGGTTAACAACCGGGGAGCTGTTTTTT. It codes for CASSRRLTTGELFF.